The rows below give T cell receptor beta chains drawn from one sample of a study of cytomegalovirus exposure and HLA in healthy donors. The repertoire was sequenced with immunoSEQ multiplex PCR; TCRdb's copy has only in-frame clones and lacks some. Found here are about 110,000 clones, approximately 80% of them singletons; the top ten hold roughly 6.2%. The specimen sequenced was PBMCs. The receptors originated from a young man in good health and CMV-seropositive. CDR3s include the opening cysteine and the closing phenylalanine or tryptophan. A D gene is named only where the DNA matches it firmly. The size field is filled for only some rows; it gives once, few, many or a size class.

size,V,J,D,CDR3,DNA
-,TRBV4-1,TRBJ2-7,TRBD2,CASSQTSGGYEQYF,TGCGCCAGCAGCCAAACTAGCGGGGGGTACGAGCAGTACTTC
-,TRBV4-1,TRBJ2-1,TRBD1,CASSQDRTGEHNEQFF,TGCGCCAGCAGCCAGGACCGGACAGGAGAACACAATGAGCAGTTCTTC
-,TRBV7-9,TRBJ2-5,-,CASSLGLAETQYF,TGTGCCAGCAGCTTAGGGCTAGCGGAGACCCAGTACTTC
-,TRBV12-5,TRBJ2-1,TRBD1,CASGSDRDEQFF,TGTGCTAGTGGCTCGGACAGGGATGAGCAGTTCTTC
few,TRBV11-1,TRBJ1-1,TRBD1,CASSSAGTGSITEAFF,TGTGCCAGCAGCTCCGCCGGGACAGGGAGTATCACTGAAGCTTTCTTT
-,TRBV10-3,TRBJ2-3,TRBD2,CAISGLAGEDTQYF,TGTGCCATCAGTGGACTAGCGGGGGAAGATACGCAGTATTTT
few,TRBV2,TRBJ2-3,-,CASRGQTPDTQYF,TGTGCCAGCAGAGGACAGACCCCAGATACGCAGTATTTT
-,TRBV6-1,TRBJ1-2,-,CASRAGHSGGYGYTF,TGTGCCAGCAGGGCTGGACATTCGGGTGGGTATGGCTACACCTTC
-,TRBV19,TRBJ2-5,-,CASSAPGETQYF,TGTGCCAGTAGTGCCCCGGGGGAGACCCAGTACTTC
-,TRBV5-1,TRBJ2-7,-,CASSLSRRPHQYF,TGCGCCAGCAGCTTGTCTAGGCGGCCCCATCAGTACTTC
-,TRBV4-1,TRBJ2-1,TRBD1,CASSLNPGTGNYNEQFF,TGCGCCAGCAGCCTAAACCCCGGGACAGGAAACTACAATGAGCAGTTCTTC
-,TRBV5-1,TRBJ2-1,-,CASSFGQGEQFF,TGCGCCAGCAGCTTTGGGCAGGGTGAGCAGTTCTTC
-,TRBV29-1,TRBJ1-3,-,CSVAKGPLSGNTIYF,TGCAGCGTCGCTAAGGGGCCCCTCTCTGGAAACACCATATATTTT
-,TRBV11-1,TRBJ2-1,TRBD2,CASSASGGIEQFF,TGTGCCAGCAGCGCTAGCGGGGGGATTGAGCAGTTCTTC
once,TRBV25-1,TRBJ2-2,-,CASSLRGASNTGEPFF,TGTGCCAGCAGTCTACGGGGGGCTTCGAACACCGGGGAGCCGTTTTTT
-,TRBV5-1,TRBJ1-3,-,CASSLAGVRSSGNTIYF,TGCGCCAGCAGCTTGGCGGGTGTGAGAAGCTCTGGAAACACCATATATTTT
-,TRBV29-1,TRBJ2-4,-,CSVRGTPGAKNIQYF,TGCAGCGTGAGGGGGACGCCGGGAGCCAAAAACATTCAGTACTTC
-,TRBV2,TRBJ1-2,-,CASSVRNYGYTF,TGTGCCAGCAGTGTCAGGAACTATGGCTACACCTTC
-,TRBV29-1,TRBJ1-2,TRBD1,CSVEDRTGALANYGYTF,TGCAGCGTTGAAGACAGGACAGGAGCGCTAGCTAACTATGGCTACACCTTC
-,TRBV27,TRBJ2-2,TRBD2,CASSLPGLAGIGELFF,TGTGCCAGCAGTTTACCGGGACTAGCGGGGATCGGGGAGCTGTTTTTT
-,TRBV4-3,TRBJ2-3,-,CASSPGATVPGTQYF,TGCGCCAGCAGCCCAGGGGCTACGGTCCCGGGAACGCAGTATTTT
-,TRBV6-5,TRBJ1-3,TRBD1,CGQGFREGNTIYF,TGTGGACAGGGTTTCAGAGAAGGAAACACCATATATTTT
-,TRBV2,TRBJ2-5,-,CASSRLGASRETQYF,TGTGCCAGCTCCCGGTTGGGGGCGAGTAGGGAGACCCAGTACTTC
-,TRBV5-1,TRBJ1-2,TRBD1,CASSTTGQANYGYTF,TGCGCCAGCAGCACCACGGGACAGGCCAACTATGGCTACACCTTC
few,TRBV19,TRBJ1-2,-,CASSRDSNNYGYTF,TGTGCCAGTAGTCGGGACTCCAATAACTATGGCTACACCTTC
-,TRBV11-2,TRBJ1-5,TRBD1,CASSLSPDRAAGSNQPQHF,TGTGCCAGCAGCCTATCCCCGGACAGGGCGGCTGGGAGCAATCAGCCCCAGCATTTT
once,TRBV6-1,TRBJ2-2,TRBD2,CASSRRGVGGELFF,TGTGCCAGCAGTAGGCGGGGGGTTGGCGGGGAGCTGTTTTTT
-,TRBV6-4,TRBJ2-2,-,CASTSGTGHAGELFF,TGTGCCAGCACCTCGGGTACAGGGCACGCCGGGGAGCTGTTTTTT
-,TRBV19,TRBJ2-4,TRBD1,CASSPNPGTGRVDIQYF,TGTGCCAGTAGTCCAAACCCTGGGACAGGGCGGGTTGACATTCAGTACTTC
-,TRBV4-3,TRBJ2-5,-,CASSSLGGPDRETQYF,TGCGCCAGCAGCTCCTTGGGGGGGCCTGATCGGGAGACCCAGTACTTC
-,TRBV4-3,TRBJ2-5,-,CASSPARIAAQETQYF,TGCGCCAGCAGCCCAGCGAGAATAGCGGCACAAGAGACCCAGTACTTC
few,TRBV5-6,TRBJ1-1,-,CASSVYGGGTEAFF,TGTGCCAGCAGCGTATACGGTGGGGGGACTGAAGCTTTCTTT
-,TRBV7-9,TRBJ1-2,TRBD1,CASSSPGTGSPGGDGYTF,TGTGCCAGCAGCTCCCCCGGGACAGGGAGCCCCGGGGGCGATGGCTACACCTTC
-,TRBV7-2,TRBJ2-7,TRBD1,CASTRDRGFDYEQYF,TGTGCCAGCACCCGGGACAGGGGGTTTGACTACGAGCAGTACTTC
-,TRBV27,TRBJ1-1,-,CASSWGGGAGTANTEAFF,TGTGCCAGCAGTTGGGGGGGTGGAGCCGGGACGGCGAACACTGAAGCTTTCTTT
-,TRBV5-6,TRBJ2-2,-,CASSLGAEVPGELFF,TGTGCCAGCAGCTTGGGGGCGGAGGTCCCCGGGGAGCTGTTTTTT
once,TRBV28,TRBJ2-7,-,CASSLGRLRSYEQYF,TGTGCCAGCAGTTTAGGCAGGCTCCGCTCCTACGAGCAGTACTTC
-,TRBV7-9,TRBJ1-1,TRBD1,CASSQGAGAFF,TGTGCCAGCAGCCAGGGGGCAGGAGCTTTCTTT
-,TRBV9,TRBJ2-5,-,CASSVGPGHRETQYF,TGTGCCAGCAGCGTAGGGCCGGGACACAGAGAGACCCAGTACTTC
-,TRBV5-1,TRBJ1-1,-,CASSSLVFSTEAFF,TGCGCCAGCAGCTCCCTTGTTTTTTCCACTGAAGCTTTCTTT
-,TRBV11-3,TRBJ2-5,-,CASSRTTSGETQYF,TGTGCCAGCAGTCGAACCACTAGTGGAGAGACCCAGTACTTC
-,TRBV6-6,TRBJ1-1,TRBD1,CASSYGTAHTEAFF,TGTGCCAGCAGTTACGGGACAGCTCACACTGAAGCTTTCTTT
once,TRBV5-1,TRBJ1-1,-,CASSLARGSTEAFF,TGCGCCAGCAGCTTGGCCCGAGGTTCCACTGAAGCTTTCTTT
few,TRBV7-6,TRBJ2-1,TRBD2,CASRDLGRGDNNEQFF,TGTGCCAGCAGGGATCTTGGGCGGGGGGACAACAATGAGCAGTTCTTC
-,TRBV19,TRBJ2-7,TRBD1,CASSADRGLLYEQYF,TGTGCCAGTAGTGCGGACAGGGGGCTCCTCTACGAGCAGTACTTC
-,TRBV11-3,TRBJ2-4,-,CASSLGWVLNDSQNRDIQYF,TGTGCCAGCAGCTTAGGATGGGTCTTAAATGATAGCCAAAACCGGGACATTCAGTACTTC
few,TRBV6-5,TRBJ2-4,-,CASRPGELAKNIQYF,TGTGCCAGCCGTCCGGGGGAACTAGCCAAAAACATTCAGTACTTC
-,TRBV7-9,TRBJ1-4,-,CSSSLAAGNLFF,TGTTCCAGCAGCTTAGCTGCAGGGAATCTGTTTTTT
-,TRBV6-5,TRBJ2-7,-,CASSRGGEQYF,TGTGCCAGCTCTCGGGGTGGAGAGCAGTACTTC
-,TRBV9,TRBJ1-4,TRBD1,CASNTRDRGEKLFF,TGTGCCAGCAACACCCGGGACAGGGGTGAAAAACTGTTTTTT
-,TRBV5-6,TRBJ2-7,TRBD2,CASSPIAGGLAYEQYF,TGTGCCAGCAGCCCTATAGCGGGGGGCCTTGCCTACGAGCAGTACTTC
once,TRBV30,TRBJ2-7,TRBD1,CAWSVGPGGSGEQYF,TGTGCCTGGAGTGTAGGCCCAGGGGGATCGGGCGAGCAGTACTTC
-,TRBV2,TRBJ1-4,-,CASRGTVTQEKLFF,TGTGCCAGCAGAGGGACTGTAACCCAAGAAAAACTGTTTTTT
-,TRBV7-3,TRBJ2-2,TRBD1,CASSSQTGSTGELFF,TGTGCCAGCAGCTCGCAGACAGGGTCCACCGGGGAGCTGTTTTTT
-,TRBV10-3,TRBJ2-3,-,CAITGRVEDTQYF,TGTGCCATCACCGGCAGGGTGGAAGATACGCAGTATTTT
-,TRBV2,TRBJ2-1,-,CASRHSNYRVLDAEQFF,TGTGCCAGCAGGCATAGTAACTACAGGGTTCTTGACGCTGAGCAGTTCTTC
few,TRBV11-3,TRBJ2-7,-,CASSFLKVDSHEQYF,TGTGCCAGCAGCTTCCTTAAAGTCGACAGCCACGAGCAGTACTTC
many,TRBV29-1,TRBJ1-1,-,CSVENTGRTEAFF,TGCAGCGTTGAAAACACAGGGAGAACTGAAGCTTTCTTT
-,TRBV10-1,TRBJ2-3,-,CASSDGGSDLTDTQYF,TGCGCCAGCAGTGATGGGGGGTCCGATCTTACAGATACGCAGTATTTT
few,TRBV2,TRBJ2-1,TRBD2,CASRGLAGVGSYNEQFF,TGTGCCAGCAGAGGGCTAGCGGGGGTCGGCTCCTACAATGAGCAGTTCTTC